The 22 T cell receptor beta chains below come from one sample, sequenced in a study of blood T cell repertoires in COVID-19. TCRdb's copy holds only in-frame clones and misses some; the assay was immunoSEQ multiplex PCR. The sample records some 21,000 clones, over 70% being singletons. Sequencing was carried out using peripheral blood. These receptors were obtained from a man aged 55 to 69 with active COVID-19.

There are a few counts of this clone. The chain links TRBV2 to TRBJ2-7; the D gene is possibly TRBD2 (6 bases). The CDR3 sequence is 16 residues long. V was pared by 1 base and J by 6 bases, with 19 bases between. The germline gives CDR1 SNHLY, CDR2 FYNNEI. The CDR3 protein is CASSEVTGRERGEQYF. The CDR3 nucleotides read TGTGCCAGCAGTGAAGTAACAGGACGGGAGAGGGGCGAGCAGTACTTC. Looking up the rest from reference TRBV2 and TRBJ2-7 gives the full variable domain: EPEVTQTPSHQVTQMGQEVILRCVPISNHLYFYWYRQILGQKVEFLVSFYNNEISEKSEIFDDQFSVERPDGSNFTLKIRSTKLEDSAMYFCASSEVTGRERGEQYFGPGTRLTVT.

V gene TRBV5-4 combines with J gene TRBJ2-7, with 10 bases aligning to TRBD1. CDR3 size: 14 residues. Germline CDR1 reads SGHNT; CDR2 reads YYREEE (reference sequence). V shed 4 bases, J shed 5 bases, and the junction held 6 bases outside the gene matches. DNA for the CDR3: TGTGCCAGCAGCCCGGGACAGGGGAGAGACGAGCAGTACTTC. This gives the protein CASSPGQGRDEQYF.

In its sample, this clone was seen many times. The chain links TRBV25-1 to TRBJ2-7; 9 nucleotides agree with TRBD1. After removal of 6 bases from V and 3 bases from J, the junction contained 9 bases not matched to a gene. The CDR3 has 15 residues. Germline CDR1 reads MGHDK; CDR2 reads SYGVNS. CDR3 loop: CASSLGQGSFYEQYF. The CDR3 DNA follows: TGTGCCAGCAGCCTCGGACAGGGGTCCTTCTACGAGCAGTACTTC.

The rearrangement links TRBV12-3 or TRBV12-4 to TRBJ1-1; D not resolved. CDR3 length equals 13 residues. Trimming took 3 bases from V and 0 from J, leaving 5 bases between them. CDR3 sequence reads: CASSLRVNTEAFF. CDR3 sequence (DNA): TGTGCCAGCAGTTTGCGGGTGAACACTGAAGCTTTCTTT.

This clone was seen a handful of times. The DNA for the CDR3 is TGTGCCAGCAGCCCCAGGAGGCCCGGGGAGCTGTTTTTT. Amino acid sequence: CASSPRRPGELFF. The V gene is TRBV3-1 (or the pseudogene TRBV3-2), the J gene TRBJ2-2, with a possible D match to TRBD2 (5 bases). The V gene's germline CDR1 is LGHDT and CDR2 YNNKEL (reference sequence). V was clipped by 4 bases and J by 6 bases, with 9 bases between them. There are 13 residues in the CDR3.

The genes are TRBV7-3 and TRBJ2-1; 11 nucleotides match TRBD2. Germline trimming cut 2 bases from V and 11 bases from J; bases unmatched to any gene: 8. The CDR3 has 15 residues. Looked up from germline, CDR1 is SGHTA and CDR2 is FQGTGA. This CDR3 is CASSLGTSGYPQQFF. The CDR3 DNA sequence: TGTGCCAGCAGCTTAGGGACTAGCGGATACCCGCAGCAGTTCTTC.

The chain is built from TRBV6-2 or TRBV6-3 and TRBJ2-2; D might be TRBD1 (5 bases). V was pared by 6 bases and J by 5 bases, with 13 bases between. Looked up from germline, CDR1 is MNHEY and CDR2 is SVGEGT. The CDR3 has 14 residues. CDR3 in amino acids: CASSPDRITGELFF. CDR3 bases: TGTGCCAGCAGCCCTGACAGAATAACCGGGGAGCTGTTTTTT.

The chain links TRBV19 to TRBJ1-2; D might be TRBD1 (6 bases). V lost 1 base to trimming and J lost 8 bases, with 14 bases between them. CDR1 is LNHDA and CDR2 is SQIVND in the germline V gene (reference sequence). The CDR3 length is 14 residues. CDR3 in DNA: TGTGCCAGTAGTATAGTGTCACAGGGTGGAGGCTACACCTTC. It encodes CASSIVSQGGGYTF.

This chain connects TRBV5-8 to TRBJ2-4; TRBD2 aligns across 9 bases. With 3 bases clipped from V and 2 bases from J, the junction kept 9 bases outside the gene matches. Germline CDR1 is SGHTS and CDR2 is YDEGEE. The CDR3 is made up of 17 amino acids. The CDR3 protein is CASSWRLADLTKNIQYF. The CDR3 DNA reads TGTGCCAGCAGCTGGAGACTAGCGGACCTAACCAAAAACATTCAGTACTTC. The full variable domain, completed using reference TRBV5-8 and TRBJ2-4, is EAGVTQSPTHLIKTRGQQATLRCSPISGHTSVYWYQQALGLGLQFLLWYDEGEERNRGNFPPRFSGRQFPNYSSELNVNALELEDSALYLCASSWRLADLTKNIQYFGAGTRLSVL.

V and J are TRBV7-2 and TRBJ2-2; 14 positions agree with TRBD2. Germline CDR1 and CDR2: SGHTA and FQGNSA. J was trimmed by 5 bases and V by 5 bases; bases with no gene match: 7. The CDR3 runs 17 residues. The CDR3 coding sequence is TGTGCCAGCAGCCCCCGAGGACTAGCGGGAGGAACCGGGGAGCTGTTTTTT. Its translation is CASSPRGLAGGTGELFF.

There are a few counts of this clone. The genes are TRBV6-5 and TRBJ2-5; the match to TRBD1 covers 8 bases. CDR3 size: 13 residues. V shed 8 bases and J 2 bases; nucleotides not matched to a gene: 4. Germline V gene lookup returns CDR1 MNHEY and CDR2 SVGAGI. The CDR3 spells CASRYRGQETQYF. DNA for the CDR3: TGTGCCAGCCGGTACAGGGGGCAAGAGACCCAGTACTTC.

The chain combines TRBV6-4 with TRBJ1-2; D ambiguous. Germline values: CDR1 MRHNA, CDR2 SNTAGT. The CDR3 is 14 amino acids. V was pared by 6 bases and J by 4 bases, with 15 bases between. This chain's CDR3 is CASRDTNRGYGYTF. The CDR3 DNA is TGTGCCAGCAGAGATACTAATCGGGGCTATGGCTACACCTTC.

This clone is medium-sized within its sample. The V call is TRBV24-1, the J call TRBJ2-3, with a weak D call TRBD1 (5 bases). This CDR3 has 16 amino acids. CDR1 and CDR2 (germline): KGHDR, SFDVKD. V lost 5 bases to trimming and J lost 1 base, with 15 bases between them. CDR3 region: CATSVGAGRGTDTQYF. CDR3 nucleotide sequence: TGTGCCACCAGTGTTGGGGCAGGGCGAGGCACAGATACGCAGTATTTT.

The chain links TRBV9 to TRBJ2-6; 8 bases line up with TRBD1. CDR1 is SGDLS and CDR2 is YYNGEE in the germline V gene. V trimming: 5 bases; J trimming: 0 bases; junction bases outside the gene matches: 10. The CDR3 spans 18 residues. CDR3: CASSPDPTGGSGANVLTF. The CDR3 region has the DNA TGTGCCAGCAGTCCTGATCCAACAGGGGGCTCTGGGGCCAACGTCCTGACTTTC.

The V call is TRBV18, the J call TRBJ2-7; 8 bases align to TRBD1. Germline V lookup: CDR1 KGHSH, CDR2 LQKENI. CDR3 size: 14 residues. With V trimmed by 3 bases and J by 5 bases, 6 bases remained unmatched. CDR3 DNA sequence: TGTGCCAGCTCACCGTTGGACAGGGATGACGAGCAGTACTTC. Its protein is CASSPLDRDDEQYF.

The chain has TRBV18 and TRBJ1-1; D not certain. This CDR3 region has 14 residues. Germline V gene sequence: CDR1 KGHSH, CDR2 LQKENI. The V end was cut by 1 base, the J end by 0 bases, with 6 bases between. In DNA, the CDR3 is TGTGCCAGCTCACCACAGAACTTGAACACTGAAGCTTTCTTT. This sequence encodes CASSPQNLNTEAFF. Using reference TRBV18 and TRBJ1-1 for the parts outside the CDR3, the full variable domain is NAGVMQNPRHLVRRRGQEARLRCSPMKGHSHVYWYRQLPEEGLKFMVYLQKENIIDESGMPKERFSAEFPKEGPSILRIQQVVRGDSAAYFCASSPQNLNTEAFFGQGTRLTVV.

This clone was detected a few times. The CDR3 protein is CSGGDSLANTEAFF. For the CDR3, the DNA is TGCAGCGGGGGGGACAGTCTCGCGAACACTGAAGCTTTCTTT. The chain combines TRBV29-1 with TRBJ1-1; 7 bases map to TRBD1. Germline V CDR1 and CDR2: SQVTM, ANQGSEA. After removal of 7 bases from V and 1 base from J, the junction contained 9 bases not matched to a gene. The CDR3 loop spans 14 amino acids.

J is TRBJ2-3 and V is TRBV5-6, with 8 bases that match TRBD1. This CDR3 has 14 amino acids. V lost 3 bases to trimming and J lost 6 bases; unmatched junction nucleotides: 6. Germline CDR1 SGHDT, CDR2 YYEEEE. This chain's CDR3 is CASSSDRVSDTQYF. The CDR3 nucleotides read TGTGCCAGCAGCTCGGACAGGGTGAGCGATACGCAGTATTTT.

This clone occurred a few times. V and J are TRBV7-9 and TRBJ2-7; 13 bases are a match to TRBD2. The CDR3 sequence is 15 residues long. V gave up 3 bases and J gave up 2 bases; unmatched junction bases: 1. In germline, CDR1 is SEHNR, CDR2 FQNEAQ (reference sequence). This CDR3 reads CASSLTSGGPYEQYF. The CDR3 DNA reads TGTGCCAGCAGCTTGACTAGCGGGGGGCCCTACGAGCAGTACTTC. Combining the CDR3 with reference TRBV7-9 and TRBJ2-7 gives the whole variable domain DTGVSQNPRHKITKRGQNVTFRCDPISEHNRLYWYRQTLGQGPEFLTYFQNEAQLEKSRLLSDRFSAERPKGSFSTLEIQRTEQGDSAMYLCASSLTSGGPYEQYFGPGTRLTVT.

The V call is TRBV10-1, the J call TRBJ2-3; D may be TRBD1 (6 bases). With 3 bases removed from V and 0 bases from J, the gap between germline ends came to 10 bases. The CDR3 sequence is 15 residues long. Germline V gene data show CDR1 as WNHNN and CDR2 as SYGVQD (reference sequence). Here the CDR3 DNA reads TGCGCCAGCAGTGACAGGGGACACAGCACAGATACGCAGTATTTT. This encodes CASSDRGHSTDTQYF.

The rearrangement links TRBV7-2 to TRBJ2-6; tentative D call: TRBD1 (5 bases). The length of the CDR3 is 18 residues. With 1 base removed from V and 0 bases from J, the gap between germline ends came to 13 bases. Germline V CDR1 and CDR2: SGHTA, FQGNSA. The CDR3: CASSLGALTVSGANVLTF. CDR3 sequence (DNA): TGTGCCAGCAGCTTAGGAGCTTTGACAGTCTCTGGGGCCAACGTCCTGACTTTC.

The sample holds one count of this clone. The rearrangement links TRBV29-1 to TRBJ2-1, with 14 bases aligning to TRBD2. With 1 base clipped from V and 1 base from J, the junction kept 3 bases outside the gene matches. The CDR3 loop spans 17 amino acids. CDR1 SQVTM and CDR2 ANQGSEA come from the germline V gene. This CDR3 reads CSVEGGLAGDSYNEQFF. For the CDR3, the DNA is TGCAGCGTTGAAGGGGGACTAGCGGGAGATTCCTACAATGAGCAGTTCTTC.